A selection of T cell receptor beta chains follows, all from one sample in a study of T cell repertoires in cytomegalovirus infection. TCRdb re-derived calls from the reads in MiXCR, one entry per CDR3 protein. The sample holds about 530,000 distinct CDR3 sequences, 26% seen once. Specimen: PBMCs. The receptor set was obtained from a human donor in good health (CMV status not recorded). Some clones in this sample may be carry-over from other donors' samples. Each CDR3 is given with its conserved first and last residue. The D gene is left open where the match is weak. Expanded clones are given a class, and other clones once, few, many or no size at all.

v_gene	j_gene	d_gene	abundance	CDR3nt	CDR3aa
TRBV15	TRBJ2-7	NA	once	TGTGCCACCAGCAGAGGAGGGACCACCTACGAGCAGTACTTC	CATSRGGTTYEQYF
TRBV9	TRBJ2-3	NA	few	TGTGCCAGCAGCGTACAAAATTCTCCCACAGATACGCAGTATTTT	CASSVQNSPTDTQYF
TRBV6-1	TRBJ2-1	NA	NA	TGTGCCAGCACCAGAATGGGCGATGAGCAGTTCTTC	CASTRMGDEQFF
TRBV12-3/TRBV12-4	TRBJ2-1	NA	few	TGTGCCAGCAGTTTTGAAGGGGATGAGCAGTTCTTC	CASSFEGDEQFF
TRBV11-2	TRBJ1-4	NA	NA	TGTGCCAGCAGCTCCCTACAGGGAAAAAATGAAAAACTGTTTTTT	CASSSLQGKNEKLFF
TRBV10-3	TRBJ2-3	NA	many	TGTGCCATCAGTGTGAAGGGCCAAACTAGCACAGATACGCAGTATTTT	CAISVKGQTSTDTQYF
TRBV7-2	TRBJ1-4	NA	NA	TGTGCCAGCAGCCCTTGGCCTGCAACTAATGAAAAACTGTTTTTT	CASSPWPATNEKLFF
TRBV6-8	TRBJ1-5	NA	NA	TGTGCCAGCAGTTATCTAGGAGGGGGTAATCAGCCCCAGCATTTT	CASSYLGGGNQPQHF
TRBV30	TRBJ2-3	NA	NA	TGTGCCTCATCGGGGACTCCCTTGGCTATGGATACGCAGTATTTT	CASSGTPLAMDTQYF
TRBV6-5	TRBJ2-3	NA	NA	TGTGCCAGCAGATCCCTGTACACAGATACGCAGTATTTT	CASRSLYTDTQYF
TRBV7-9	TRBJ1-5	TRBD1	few	TGTGCCAGCAGCTCGGCCCTTAGTGACAGGGCTCAGCCCCAGCATTTT	CASSSALSDRAQPQHF
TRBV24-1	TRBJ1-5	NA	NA	TGTGCCACCAGCGATCGGGGGGCGGGTAATCAGCCCCAGCATTTT	CATSDRGAGNQPQHF
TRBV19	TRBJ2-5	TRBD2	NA	TGTGCCAGTAGTGCCGGACTAGCGGTCCTGGGGGACGAGACCCAGTACTTC	CASSAGLAVLGDETQYF
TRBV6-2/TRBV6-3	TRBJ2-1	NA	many	TGTGCCAGCAAGTTCGAGGGAGGAAACAATGAGCAGTTCTTC	CASKFEGGNNEQFF
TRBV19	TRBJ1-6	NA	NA	TGTGCCAGTAGTAGGCAGAGGAATTCACCCCTCCACTTT	CASSRQRNSPLHF
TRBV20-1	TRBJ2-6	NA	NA	TGCAGTGCACCAGCGACCTCTGGGGCCAACGTCCTGACTTTC	CSAPATSGANVLTF
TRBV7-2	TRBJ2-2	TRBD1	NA	TGTGCCAGCAGCCCCGGGGACAGGGGGCGAGCAGATACCACCGGGGAGCTGTTTTTT	CASSPGDRGRADTTGELFF
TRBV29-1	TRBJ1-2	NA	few	TGCAGCGTTGAAGAGAACCCGAGGGGCTACACCTTC	CSVEENPRGYTF
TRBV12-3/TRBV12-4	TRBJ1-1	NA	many	TGTGCCAGCAGTCCCCCCGTGGGACGCACTGAAGCTTTCTTT	CASSPPVGRTEAFF
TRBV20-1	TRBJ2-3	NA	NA	TGCAGTGCTAGAGATCGGATATCTAGGAGACAGTATTTT	CSARDRISRRQYF
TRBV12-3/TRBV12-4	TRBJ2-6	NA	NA	TGTGCCAGCAGTTTCAGTTGGGGGTCCGGGGCCAACGTCCTGACTTTC	CASSFSWGSGANVLTF
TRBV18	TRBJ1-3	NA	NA	TGTGCCAGCTCACCGGACAGCCGCTCTGGAAACACCATATATTTT	CASSPDSRSGNTIYF
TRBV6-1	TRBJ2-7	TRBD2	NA	TGTGCCAGCAGTAAAGCGGCCCTGGGGGGGGAGCAGTACTTC	CASSKAALGGEQYF
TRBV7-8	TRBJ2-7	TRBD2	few	TGTGCCAGCAGCTTAGATCGCAACCCCCGGGAACGGGAGGGCCAGGACGAGCAGTACTTC	CASSLDRNPREREGQDEQYF
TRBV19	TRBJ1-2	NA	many	TGTGCCAGTACCCGGGGGGGCCTCTATGGCTACACCTTC	CASTRGGLYGYTF
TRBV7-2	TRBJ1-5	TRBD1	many	TGTGCCAGCAGCCTCGTTTCCGGGACAGGGGGCTATCGCAATCAGCCCCAGCATTTT	CASSLVSGTGGYRNQPQHF
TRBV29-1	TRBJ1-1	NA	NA	TGCAGCGTTGAAAAGTGGGAAGATAAAGCTTTCTTT	CSVEKWEDKAFF
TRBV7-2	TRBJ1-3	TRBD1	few	TGTGCCAGCAGCTGGGACAGGGGGACTTCGTCGTCAGCTGGAAACACCATATATTTT	CASSWDRGTSSSAGNTIYF
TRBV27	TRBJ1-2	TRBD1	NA	TGTGCCAGCAGTATTCGGACAGGGATCTATGGCTACACCTTC	CASSIRTGIYGYTF
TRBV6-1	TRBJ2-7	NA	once	TGTGCCAGCAGTCAAGCGAACGAGCAGTACTTC	CASSQANEQYF
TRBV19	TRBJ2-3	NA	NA	TGTGCCAGTAGTATAGATACTGCAGGCACAGATACGCAGTATTTT	CASSIDTAGTDTQYF